The source of this TCR beta chain is a study of Ad26.COV2.S vaccination and SARS-CoV-2 variants. Points from the study as a whole: Vaccine and placebo recipients had comparable breadth of non-spike TCRs.

To note about this clone: Antigen unknown.

The repertoire was sequenced with immunoSEQ multiplex PCR; TCRdb's copy has only in-frame clones and lacks some. Of about 350,000 clones in the sample, just over 90% were seen once. The clonotype comes from a human donor who had recovered from COVID-19. The sequenced sample was peripheral blood, obtained after recovery from COVID-19.

The CDR3 bases are TGTGCCAGCAGCCCCGCCCGCGGGGGGGCTGGCGAGCAGTACTTC. It translates to CASSPARGGAGEQYF. The chain combines TRBV6-5 with TRBJ2-7, with 9 positions matching TRBD2. J was trimmed by 6 bases and V by 6 bases; bases with no gene match: 12. In germline, CDR1 is MNHEY, CDR2 SVGAGI. The CDR3 consists of 15 residues.